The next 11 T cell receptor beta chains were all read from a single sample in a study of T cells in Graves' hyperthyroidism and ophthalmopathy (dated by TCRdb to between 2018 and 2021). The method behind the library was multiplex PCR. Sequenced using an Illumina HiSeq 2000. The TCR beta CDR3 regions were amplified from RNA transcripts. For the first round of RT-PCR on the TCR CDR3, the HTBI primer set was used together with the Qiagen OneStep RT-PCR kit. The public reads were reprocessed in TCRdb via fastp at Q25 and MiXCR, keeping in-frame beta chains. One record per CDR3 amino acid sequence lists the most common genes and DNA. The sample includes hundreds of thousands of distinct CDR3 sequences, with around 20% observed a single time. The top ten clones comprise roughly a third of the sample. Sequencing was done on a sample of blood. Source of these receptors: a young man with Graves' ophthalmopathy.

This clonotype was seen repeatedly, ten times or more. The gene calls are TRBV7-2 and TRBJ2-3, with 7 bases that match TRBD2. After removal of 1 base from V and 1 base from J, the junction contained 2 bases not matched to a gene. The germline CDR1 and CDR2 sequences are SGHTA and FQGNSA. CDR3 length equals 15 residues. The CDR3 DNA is TGTGCCAGCAGCTTAGGCGGGAGTGGCACAGATACGCAGTATTTT. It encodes CASSLGGSGTDTQYF.

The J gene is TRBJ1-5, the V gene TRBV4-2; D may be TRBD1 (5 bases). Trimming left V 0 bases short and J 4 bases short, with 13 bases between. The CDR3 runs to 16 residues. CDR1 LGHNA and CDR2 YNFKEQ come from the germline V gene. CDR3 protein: CASSQDVGTVNQPQHF. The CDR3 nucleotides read TGTGCCAGCAGCCAAGATGTCGGGACGGTGAATCAGCCCCAGCATTTT.

CDR3 bases: TGCAGTGCTAGTCAAGTGTTAGGGGGCTGGGGCGGGGAGCTGTTTTTT. Protein: CSASQVLGGWGGELFF. V and J are TRBV20-1 and TRBJ2-2; 7 bases line up with TRBD1. Per the germline V gene, CDR1 is DFQATT and CDR2 is SNEGSKA (reference sequence). J was trimmed by 7 bases and V by 3 bases; bases with no gene match: 14. There are 16 residues in the CDR3.

CDR3 nucleotide sequence: TGTGCCAGCATATCGTTCTCGGCAGGGCGAGAGACCCAGTACTTC. This gives the protein CASISFSAGRETQYF. The chain uses TRBV6-1 and TRBJ2-5; D might be TRBD1 (5 bases). V gave up 7 bases and J gave up 4 bases, with 19 bases separating them. CDR1 is MNHNS, CDR2 SASEGT, per germline. The CDR3 has 15 amino acids.

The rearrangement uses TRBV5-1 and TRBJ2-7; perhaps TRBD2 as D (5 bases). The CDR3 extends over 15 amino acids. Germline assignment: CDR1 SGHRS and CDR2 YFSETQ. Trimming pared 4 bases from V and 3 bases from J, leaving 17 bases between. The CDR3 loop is CASSVTGSENYEQYF. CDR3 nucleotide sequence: TGCGCCAGCAGCGTAACTGGGAGCGAGAACTACGAGCAGTACTTC.

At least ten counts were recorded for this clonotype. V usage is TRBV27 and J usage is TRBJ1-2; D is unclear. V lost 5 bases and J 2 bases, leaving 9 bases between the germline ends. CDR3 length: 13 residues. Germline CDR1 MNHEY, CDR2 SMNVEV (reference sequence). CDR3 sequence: CASSLHANYGYTF. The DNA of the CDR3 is TGTGCCAGCAGTCTCCACGCAAACTATGGCTACACCTTC.

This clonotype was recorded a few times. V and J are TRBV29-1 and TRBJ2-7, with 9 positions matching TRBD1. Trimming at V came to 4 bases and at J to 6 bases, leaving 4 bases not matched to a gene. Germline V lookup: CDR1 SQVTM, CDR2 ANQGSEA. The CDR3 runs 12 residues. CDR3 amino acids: CSVGTGVGEQYF. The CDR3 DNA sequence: TGCAGCGTTGGGACAGGGGTGGGCGAGCAGTACTTC.

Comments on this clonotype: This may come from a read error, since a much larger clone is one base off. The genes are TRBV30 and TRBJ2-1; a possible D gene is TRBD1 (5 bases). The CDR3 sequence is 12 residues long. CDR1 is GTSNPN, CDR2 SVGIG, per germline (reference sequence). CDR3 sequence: CAVKKVDNEQLF. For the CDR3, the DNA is TGTGCCGTAAAAAAGGTGGACAATGAGCAGCTCTTC.

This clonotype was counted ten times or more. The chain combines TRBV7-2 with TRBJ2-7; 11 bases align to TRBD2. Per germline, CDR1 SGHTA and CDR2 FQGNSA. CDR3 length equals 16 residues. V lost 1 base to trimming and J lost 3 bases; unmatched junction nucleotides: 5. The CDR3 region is CASSLGTSGSIYEQYF. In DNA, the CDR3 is TGTGCCAGCAGCTTAGGCACTAGCGGGAGTATCTACGAGCAGTACTTC.

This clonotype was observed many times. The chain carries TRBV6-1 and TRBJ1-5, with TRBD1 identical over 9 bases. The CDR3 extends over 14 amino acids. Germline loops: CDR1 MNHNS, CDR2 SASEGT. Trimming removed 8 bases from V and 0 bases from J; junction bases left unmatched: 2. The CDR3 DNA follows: TGTGCCAGCGACAGGGGGTATAGCAATCAGCCCCAGCATTTT. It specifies CASDRGYSNQPQHF.

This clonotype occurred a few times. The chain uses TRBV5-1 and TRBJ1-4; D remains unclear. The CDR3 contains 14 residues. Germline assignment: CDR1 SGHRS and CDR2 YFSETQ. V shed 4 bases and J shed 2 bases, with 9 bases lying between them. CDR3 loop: CASSREGTNEKLFF. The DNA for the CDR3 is TGCGCCAGCAGCAGGGAAGGCACTAATGAAAAACTGTTTTTT.